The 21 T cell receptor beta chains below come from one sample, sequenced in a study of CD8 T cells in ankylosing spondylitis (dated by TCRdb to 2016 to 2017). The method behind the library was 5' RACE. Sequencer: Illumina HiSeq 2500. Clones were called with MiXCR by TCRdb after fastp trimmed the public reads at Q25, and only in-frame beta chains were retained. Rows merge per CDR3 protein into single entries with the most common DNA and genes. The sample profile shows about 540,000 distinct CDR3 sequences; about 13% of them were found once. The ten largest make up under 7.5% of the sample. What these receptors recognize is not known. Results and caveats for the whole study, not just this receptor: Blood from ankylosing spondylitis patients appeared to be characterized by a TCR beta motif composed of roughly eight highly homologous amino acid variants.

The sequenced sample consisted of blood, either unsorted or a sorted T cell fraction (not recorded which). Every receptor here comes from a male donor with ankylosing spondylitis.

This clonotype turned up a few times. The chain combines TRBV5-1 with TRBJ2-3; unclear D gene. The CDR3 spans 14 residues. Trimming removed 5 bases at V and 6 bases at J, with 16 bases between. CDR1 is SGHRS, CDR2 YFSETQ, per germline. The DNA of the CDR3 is TGCGCCAGCAGGGGCAGCGTAGCCCTGGATACGCAGTATTTT. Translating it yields CASRGSVALDTQYF.

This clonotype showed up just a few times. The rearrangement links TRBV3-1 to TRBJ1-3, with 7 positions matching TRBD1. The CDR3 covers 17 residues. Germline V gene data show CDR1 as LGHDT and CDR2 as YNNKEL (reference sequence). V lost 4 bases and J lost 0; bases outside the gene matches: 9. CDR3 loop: CASSLTGDSLSGNTIYF. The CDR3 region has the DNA TGTGCCAGCAGCCTAACCGGGGACAGCCTCTCTGGAAACACCATATATTTT.

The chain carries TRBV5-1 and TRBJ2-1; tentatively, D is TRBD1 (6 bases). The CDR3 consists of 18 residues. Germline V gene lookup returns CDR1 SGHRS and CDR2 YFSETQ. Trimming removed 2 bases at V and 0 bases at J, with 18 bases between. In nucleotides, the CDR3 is TGCGCCAGCAGCTTAAAACAGGGAGCGCAGAGCTCCTACAATGAGCAGTTCTTC. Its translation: CASSLKQGAQSSYNEQFF.

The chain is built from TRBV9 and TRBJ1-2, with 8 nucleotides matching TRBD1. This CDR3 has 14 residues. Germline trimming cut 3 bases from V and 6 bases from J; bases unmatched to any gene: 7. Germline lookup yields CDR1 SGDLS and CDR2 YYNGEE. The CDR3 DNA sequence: TGTGCCAGCAGCGCTCAAGGGACAGGAAATGGCTACACCTTC. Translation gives CASSAQGTGNGYTF.

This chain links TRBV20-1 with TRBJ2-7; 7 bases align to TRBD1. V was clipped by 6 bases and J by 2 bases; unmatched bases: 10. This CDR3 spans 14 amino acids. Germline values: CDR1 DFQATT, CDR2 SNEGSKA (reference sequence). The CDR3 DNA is TGCAGTGCCAGAACCGGGACAGACGCCTACGAGCAGTACTTC. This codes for CSARTGTDAYEQYF.

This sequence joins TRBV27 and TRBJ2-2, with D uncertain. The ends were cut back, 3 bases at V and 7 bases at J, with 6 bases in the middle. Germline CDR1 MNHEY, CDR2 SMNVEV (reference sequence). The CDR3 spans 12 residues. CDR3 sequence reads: CASSFEDGELFF. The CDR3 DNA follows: TGTGCCAGCAGTTTTGAGGACGGGGAGCTGTTTTTT.

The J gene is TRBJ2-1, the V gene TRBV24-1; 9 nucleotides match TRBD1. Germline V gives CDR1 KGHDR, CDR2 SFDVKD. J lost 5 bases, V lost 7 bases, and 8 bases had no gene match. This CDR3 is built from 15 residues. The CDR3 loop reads CATSPGTGRDNEQFF. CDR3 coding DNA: TGTGCCACCAGCCCAGGGACAGGGAGAGACAATGAGCAGTTCTTC.

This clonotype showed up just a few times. In DNA form, the CDR3 reads TGCAGCGTTGCGGGGGGGCCCTATGGCTACACCTTC. Its protein product is CSVAGGPYGYTF. The rearrangement uses TRBV29-1 and TRBJ1-2; possible D gene TRBD1, 6 bases. Deletions cut 4 bases from V and 4 bases from J, with 10 bases between. Germline CDR1 and CDR2: SQVTM and ANQGSEA. This CDR3 is 12 amino acids long.

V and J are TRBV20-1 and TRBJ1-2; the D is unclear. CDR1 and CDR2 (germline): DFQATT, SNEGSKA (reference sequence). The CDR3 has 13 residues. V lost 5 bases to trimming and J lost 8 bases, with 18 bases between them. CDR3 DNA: TGCAGTGCTGCGACGGATCTTACGAGGGGCTACACCTTC. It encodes CSAATDLTRGYTF.

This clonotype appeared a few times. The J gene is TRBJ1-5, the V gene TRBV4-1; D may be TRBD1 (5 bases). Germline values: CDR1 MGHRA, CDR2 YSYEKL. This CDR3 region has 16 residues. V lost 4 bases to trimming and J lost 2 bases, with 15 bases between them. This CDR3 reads CASSRHPGEGNQPQHF. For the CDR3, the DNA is TGCGCCAGCAGCCGCCATCCGGGGGAAGGCAATCAGCCCCAGCATTTT.

The CDR3 here is CSVWSSGTGRSGYTF. The CDR3 bases are TGCAGCGTTTGGTCGTCGGGGACAGGGAGAAGCGGCTACACCTTC. V and J are TRBV29-1 and TRBJ1-2, with TRBD1 matching 9 bases. The CDR3 runs 15 residues. With 5 bases clipped from V and 8 bases from J, the junction kept 15 bases outside the gene matches. The germline gives CDR1 SQVTM, CDR2 ANQGSEA.

The chain's CDR3 is CASVRDWGTEAFF. The DNA of the CDR3 is TGTGCTAGTGTACGGGATTGGGGCACTGAAGCTTTCTTT. The chain carries TRBV12-5 and TRBJ1-1; D not certain. There are 13 residues in the CDR3. Germline CDR1 reads LGHNT; CDR2 reads FRNRAP. V was trimmed by 7 bases and J by 4 bases, leaving 13 bases between them.

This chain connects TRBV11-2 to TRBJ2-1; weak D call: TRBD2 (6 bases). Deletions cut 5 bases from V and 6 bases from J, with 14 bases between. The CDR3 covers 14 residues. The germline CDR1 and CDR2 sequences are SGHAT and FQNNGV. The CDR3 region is CASSGGIVFNEQFF. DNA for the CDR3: TGTGCCAGCAGCGGCGGGATCGTGTTCAATGAGCAGTTCTTC.

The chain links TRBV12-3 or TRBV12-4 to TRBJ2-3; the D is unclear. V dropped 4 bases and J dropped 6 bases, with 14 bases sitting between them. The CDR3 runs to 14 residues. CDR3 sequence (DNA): TGTGCCAGCAGTTCCTCCAGGTTTTCGGATACGCAGTATTTT. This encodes CASSSSRFSDTQYF.

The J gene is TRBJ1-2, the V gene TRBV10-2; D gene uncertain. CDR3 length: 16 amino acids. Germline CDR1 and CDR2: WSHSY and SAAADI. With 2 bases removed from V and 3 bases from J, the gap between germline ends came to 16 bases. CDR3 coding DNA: TGCGCCAGCAGTGAGGGAGGGCTCCCCGCGTACTATGGCTACACCTTC. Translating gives CASSEGGLPAYYGYTF.

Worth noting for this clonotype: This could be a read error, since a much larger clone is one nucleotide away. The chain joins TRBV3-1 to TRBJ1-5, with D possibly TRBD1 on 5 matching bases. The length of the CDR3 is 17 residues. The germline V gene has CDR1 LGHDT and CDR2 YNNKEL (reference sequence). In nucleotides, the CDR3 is TGTGCCACCAGCCAAGATACAGAGGGGTATAGCAATCAGCCCCAGCATTTT. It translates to CATSQDTEGYSNQPQHF.

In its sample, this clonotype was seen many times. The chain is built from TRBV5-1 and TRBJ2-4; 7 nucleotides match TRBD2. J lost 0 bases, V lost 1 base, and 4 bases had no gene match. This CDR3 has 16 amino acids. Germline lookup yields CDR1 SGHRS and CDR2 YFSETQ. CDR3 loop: CASSLREGLAKNIQYF. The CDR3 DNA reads TGCGCCAGCAGCTTGAGGGAGGGATTAGCCAAAAACATTCAGTACTTC. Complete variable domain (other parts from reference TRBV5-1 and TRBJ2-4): KAGVTQTPRYLIKTRGQQVTLSCSPISGHRSVSWYQQTPGQGLQFLFEYFSETQRNKGNFPGRFSGRQFSNSRSEMNVSTLELGDSALYLCASSLREGLAKNIQYFGAGTRLSVL.

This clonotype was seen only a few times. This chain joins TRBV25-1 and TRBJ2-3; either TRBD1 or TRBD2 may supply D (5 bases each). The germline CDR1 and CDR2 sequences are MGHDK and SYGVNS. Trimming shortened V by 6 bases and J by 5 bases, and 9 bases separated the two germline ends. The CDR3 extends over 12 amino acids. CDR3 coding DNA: TGTGCCAGCAGACGGGGCAGAGATACGCAGTATTTT. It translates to CASRRGRDTQYF.

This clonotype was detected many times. DNA for the CDR3: TGTGCCAGCAGCCAAGAACCCCCGGGACTAGTAAGCACAGATACGCAGTATTTT. Its protein is CASSQEPPGLVSTDTQYF. V usage is TRBV3-1 and J usage is TRBJ2-3, with 8 nucleotides matching TRBD2. The J segment lost 0 bases and the V segment lost 0 bases, leaving 8 bases of the junction unmatched. Germline CDR1 LGHDT, CDR2 YNNKEL (reference sequence). This CDR3 is 18 amino acids long.

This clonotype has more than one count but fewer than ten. The CDR3 protein is CASSGTGSSVDEQFF. DNA of the CDR3: TGTGCCAGCAGCGGAACCGGGTCCAGCGTCGATGAGCAGTTCTTC. V gene TRBV7-8 combines with J gene TRBJ2-1, with D uncertain. The germline V gene has CDR1 SGHVS and CDR2 FQNEAQ. CDR3 length: 15 amino acids. Deletions cut 5 bases from V and 8 bases from J, with 19 bases between.

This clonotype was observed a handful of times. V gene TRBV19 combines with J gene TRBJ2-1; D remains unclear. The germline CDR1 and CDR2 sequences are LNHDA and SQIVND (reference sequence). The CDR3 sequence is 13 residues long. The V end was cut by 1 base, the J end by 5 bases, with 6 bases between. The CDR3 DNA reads TGTGCCAGTAGTATAGGGCAGAACAATGAGCAGTTCTTC. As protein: CASSIGQNNEQFF.